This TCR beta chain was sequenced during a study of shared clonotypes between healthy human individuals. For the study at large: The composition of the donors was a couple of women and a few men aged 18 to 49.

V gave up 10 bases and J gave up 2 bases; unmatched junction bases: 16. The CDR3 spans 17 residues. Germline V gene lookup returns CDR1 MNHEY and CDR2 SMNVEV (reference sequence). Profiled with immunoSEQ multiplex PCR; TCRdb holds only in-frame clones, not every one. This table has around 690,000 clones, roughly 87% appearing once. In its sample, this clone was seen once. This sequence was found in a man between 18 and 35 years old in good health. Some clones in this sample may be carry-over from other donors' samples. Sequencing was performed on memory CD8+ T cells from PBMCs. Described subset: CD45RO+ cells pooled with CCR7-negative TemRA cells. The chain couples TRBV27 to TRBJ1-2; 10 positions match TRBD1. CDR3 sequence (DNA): TGTGCCAACACATCCCGGGACAGGGGAAAGAGAAACTATGGCTACACCTTC. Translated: CANTSRDRGKRNYGYTF.